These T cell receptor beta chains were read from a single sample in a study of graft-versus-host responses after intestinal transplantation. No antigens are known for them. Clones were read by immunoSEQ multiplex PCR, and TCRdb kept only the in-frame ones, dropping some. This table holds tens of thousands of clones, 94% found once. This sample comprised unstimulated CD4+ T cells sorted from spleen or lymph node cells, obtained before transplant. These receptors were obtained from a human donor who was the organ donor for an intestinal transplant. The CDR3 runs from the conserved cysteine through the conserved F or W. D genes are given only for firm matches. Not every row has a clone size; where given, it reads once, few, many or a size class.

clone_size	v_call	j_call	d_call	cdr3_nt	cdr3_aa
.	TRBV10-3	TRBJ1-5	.	TGTGCCATCAGTGACCAACAAGGGAGGGGTCAGCCCCAGCATTTT	CAISDQQGRGQPQHF
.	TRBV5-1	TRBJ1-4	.	TGCGCCAGCAGCTTGGTTACAGGGCAGGTTGAAAAACTGTTTTTT	CASSLVTGQVEKLFF
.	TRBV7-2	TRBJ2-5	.	TGTGCCAGCAGCCGGACGGGTCTCGAACAATTTTACCAAGAGACCCAGTACTTC	CASSRTGLEQFYQETQYF
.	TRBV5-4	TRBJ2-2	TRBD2	TGTGCCAGCAGCCATGGACTAGCGGGGACCGGGGAGCTGTTTTTT	CASSHGLAGTGELFF
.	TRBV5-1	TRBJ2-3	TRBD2	TGCGCCAGCATGCTAGCGGGGGAAACCACAGATACGCAGTATTTT	CASMLAGETTDTQYF
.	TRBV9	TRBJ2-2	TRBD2	TGTGCCAGCAGCGCCCCGACTAGCGGGACCGGGGAGCTGTTTTTT	CASSAPTSGTGELFF
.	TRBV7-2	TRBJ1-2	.	TGTGCCAGCAGCTTAGGATTCACAGCGATGGGAGATGGCTACACCTTC	CASSLGFTAMGDGYTF
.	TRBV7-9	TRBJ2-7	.	TGTGCCAGCAGCTTAGTAGGGCCCGGGAAGGAAAGTCGGCAGTACTTC	CASSLVGPGKESRQYF
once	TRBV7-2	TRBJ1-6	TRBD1	TGTGCCAGCAGCTTAACGGGACAGTCACTAAGTTCACCCCTCCACTTT	CASSLTGQSLSSPLHF
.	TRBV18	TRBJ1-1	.	TGTGCCAGCTCACCGTCCACAGGTTGGAGGACTGAAGCTTTCTTT	CASSPSTGWRTEAFF
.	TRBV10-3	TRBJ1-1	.	TGTGCCATCAGGGGGGACGTGAACACTGAAGCTTTCTTT	CAIRGDVNTEAFF
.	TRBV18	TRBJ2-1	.	TGTGCCAGCTCACCACCTCGACAGCAGAATGAGCAGTTCTTC	CASSPPRQQNEQFF
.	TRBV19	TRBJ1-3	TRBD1	TGTGCCAGTAGTAACCGACAGGGGGCTGGAAACACCATATATTTT	CASSNRQGAGNTIYF
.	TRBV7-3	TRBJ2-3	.	TGTGCCAGCAGCCTAGAACCAACAGATACGCAGTATTTT	CASSLEPTDTQYF
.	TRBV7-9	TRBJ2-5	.	TGTACCAGCAGCTTGACGCAGGGGGAGACCCAGTACTTC	CTSSLTQGETQYF
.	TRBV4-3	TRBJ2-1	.	TGCGCCAGCAGCCAAGAGACCGAACTTTACAATGAGCAGTTCTTC	CASSQETELYNEQFF
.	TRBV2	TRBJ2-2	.	TGTGCCAGCAATCGTAGGAGGGGCACCGGGGAGCTGTTTTTT	CASNRRRGTGELFF
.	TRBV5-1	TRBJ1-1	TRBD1	TGCGCCAGCAGCCATCTTTTATATACCGGGACAGGCACAAACACTGAAGCTTTCTTT	CASSHLLYTGTGTNTEAFF
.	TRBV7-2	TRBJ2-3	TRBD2	TGTGCCAGCAGCTTATTTCGGGGGGGCACAGATACGCAGTATTTT	CASSLFRGGTDTQYF
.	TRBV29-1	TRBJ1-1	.	TGCAGCGCCGTTACAAAGAACACTGAAGCTTTCTTT	CSAVTKNTEAFF
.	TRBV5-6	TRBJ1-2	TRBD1	TGTGCCAGCAGCTTTATTAAGGGGGGACAGATCTATGGCTACACCTTC	CASSFIKGGQIYGYTF
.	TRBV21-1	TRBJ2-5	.	TGTGCCAGCATCAGGGGACTAAGGGGAGAGACCCAGTACTTC	CASIRGLRGETQYF
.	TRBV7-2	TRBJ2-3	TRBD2	TGTGCCAGCAGCTTAGAGCGGGGGGACACAGATACGCAGTATTTT	CASSLERGDTDTQYF
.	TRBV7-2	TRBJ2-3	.	TGTGCCAGCAGCTTATGGACAGCCACAGATACGCAGTATTTT	CASSLWTATDTQYF
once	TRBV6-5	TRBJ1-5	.	TGTGCCAGCGGCAGGGATGTCGATCAGCCCCAGCATTTT	CASGRDVDQPQHF
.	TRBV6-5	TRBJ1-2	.	TGTGCCAGCAGTCGATCCTGGGGGGATCACTATGGCTACACCTTC	CASSRSWGDHYGYTF
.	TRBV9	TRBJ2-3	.	TGTGCCAGCAGCACGGGACTGACCTCTCGCACAGATACGCAGTATTTT	CASSTGLTSRTDTQYF
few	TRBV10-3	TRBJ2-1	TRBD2	TGTGCCACCAGGACTAGCGGGGGGGGGAGCTCCTACAATGAGCAGTTCTTC	CATRTSGGGSSYNEQFF